This TCR beta chain was observed in a study of cytomegalovirus exposure and HLA in healthy donors (TCRdb year 2017). Looking at the study overall: An earlier analysis of several hundred of the donors reported under 300 Gb of sequence data and 95 million to 130 million unique TCR beta sequences obtained from 150 million to 200 million T cells. High-throughput TCR immunosequencing, statistical association of individual TCRs with disease status, and machine learning were combined to predict cytomegalovirus infection status. Alongside the repertoire data, information on donor age, sex, ethnicity and CMV serostatus was compiled. Rather than using new phenotypic data, the later analysis identified candidate immune exposures from TCR beta sequences and from how often those sequences occurred across donors. A handful of DR-DQ haplotypes were handled as single units for association and clustering because linkage in the cohort was strong. The T cell repertoires of 700 or so subjects were profiled by immunosequencing and related to cytomegalovirus serostatus. In a later analysis, previously published TCR beta repertoires from 600 to 850 donors were re-analyzed and high-resolution HLA genotyping was added so that TCR occurrence patterns could be studied. An earlier analysis of approximately 500 of the donors applied high-throughput TCR beta sequencing to assess whether each TCR beta V gene segment acted as functional or pseudogenic. Among roughly 400 genotyped donors of the cohort, an average of roughly 230,000 unique TCR beta nucleotide sequences was sequenced per donor, of which 15% to 20% were non-productive. The number of typed donors differed by locus: about 620-640 for A, B, C, DRB1 and DQB1; approximately 540 for DQA1; around 610 for DPA1; and some 430 for DPB1. A later genetic analysis took genome-wide SNP genotypes for about 55% of the 666 donors and used that subset as a discovery cohort. In addition to the first cohort of roughly 670 subjects, a separate validation cohort of 130 or so different subjects was used. All discovery cohort repertoires had been generated using a single sequencing platform. Roughly 310 gigabases of sequencing data and tens of millions of unique TCR sequences were included in an early release covering 550 to 650 HLA-typed donors. HLA typing covered class I and class II loci at four-digit resolution. Among the roughly 380 genotyped donors, 75% to 90% belonged to the genetic ancestry cluster associated with self-reported Caucasian donors. The aim of the study was to test whether cataloging public T cell receptors could identify signatures of past pathogen exposure. General conclusions and limits of the study: The study listed 150 to 200 TCR beta chains as associated with cytomegalovirus. In a later genetic analysis, a missense DCLRE1C variant was associated with V-gene and J-gene trimming of TCR beta chains, and the association was replicated in an independent cohort. Presence/absence analyses assumed roughly uniform sequencing depth across donors, an assumption that may not hold. Specific HLA alleles were associated with about 17,000 TCR beta sequences at a false discovery rate of 0.05 in a later analysis. The earlier analysis of 450 to 700 of the donors excluded approximately 15 rarely observed V segments, including chromosome 9 orphons, because counts were too low. Immune exposure information for the cohort was limited to CMV serostatus. The classifier was reported to diagnose cytomegalovirus status with high specificity and sensitivity in both the original cohort and the validation cohort. The cohort was sequenced for TCR beta chains only, and without alpha or paired-chain data the features that could be detected were limited. A further reported finding was that TCR beta sequences accurately predicted the HLA-A and HLA-B alleles for most subjects in the first cohort. According to a later analysis, TCR association rates differed among HLA loci, with DRB1 alleles showing the most associated TCRs and HLA-C alleles showing the fewest. The authors suggested that the approach could potentially be generalized to other disease states and immunological phenotypes. A few of the identified cytomegalovirus-associated TCR beta chains were confirmed in vitro to be specific for cytomegalovirus antigens. An earlier analysis of several hundred of the donors showed that most TCR beta V segments appeared in productive rearrangements either about 87% or about 30% of the time, which broadly matched IMGT annotations. Some IMGT-functional V segments, including TRBV6-2 and TRBV6-3, could not be told apart with the 87-base-pair reads, so those segments were excluded. Assigning TCR associations to individual alleles was difficult when HLA alleles, especially DR and DQ, strongly co-occurred. Most CMV-associated TCR beta chains appeared to be HLA-restricted in a later analysis, and the HLA associations seemed to be driven largely by CMV exposure. A cluster of highly shared sequence variants was judged likely to represent a technical artifact of the sequencing pipeline. Because some donors lacked HLA typing at each locus, the association tests relied only on the typed subset. Compared with equally common non-associated chains, HLA-associated TCR beta chains in a later analysis were more clonally expanded and had lower generation probabilities. Linkage disequilibrium might explain the correlated functional status among segregating V segments, but an unknown experimental factor could not be excluded. In a later analysis, several top co-occurrence clusters were reported to appear linked to parvovirus B19, influenza, CMV and Epstein-Barr virus. Across donors, most TCR sequences were observed very rarely, whereas some public TCRs were present in many individuals. In a later genetic analysis, fewer N-insertions in productive TCRs were reported among donors in an Asian-associated ancestry cluster than the approximately 670-donor mean.

The library was built by means of the immunoSEQ multiplex PCR assay. For the multiplex PCR, a mixture combining 60 forward primers for TCR Vbeta segments and 13 reverse primers for TCR Jbeta segments was used. The CDR3 region of rearranged TCR beta genes was amplified from genomic DNA with a multiplex PCR assay. The amplified TCR beta libraries were sequenced on the Illumina HiSeq System as 87-base-pair reads. On the study's bioinformatics: A later analysis counted about 80 million unique TCR beta chains across the 640 or so repertoires, and around 9.9 million of these chains were shared by at least two donors. Raw reads were error-corrected and collapsed into unique sequences by a nearest-neighbor algorithm in which closely related sequences were merged to remove PCR and sequencing errors. CDR3 sequences were aligned to IMGT reference sequences to assign V, D and J gene segments. For a sequence to be retained, a match of at least six nucleotides was required to both a V gene segment and a J gene segment. Rearrangements were classified as productive when the CDR3 lacked stop codons and remained in frame with V and J, and all other rearrangements were classified as non-productive. CDR3 was defined by IMGT convention, running from the second conserved V-encoded cysteine to the conserved J-encoded phenylalanine. Sequences without an unambiguous match to a single V gene segment were excluded from the earlier analysis of about 640 of the donors. An earlier analysis of fewer than 650 of the donors classified V segments as functional when productive rearrangements were above 56.7% and as segregating when the standard deviation between donors was above 5%. To diagnose cytomegalovirus status from the catalog of TCR beta chain sequences, a statistical classification framework was built. In a later analysis, TCR nucleotide sequences were compared against IMGT/GENE-DB human TR gene sequences so that V and J genes could be assigned. Using the TCRdist pipeline, a later analysis assigned CDR3 sequences along with most-parsimonious VDJ recombination scenarios. A later analysis defined each TCR beta chain by its CDR3 amino acid sequence plus V-gene family, and excluded reads lacking a unique V-gene family. As a way to deal with suspected cross-contamination and a sequencing artifact, a later analysis dropped under 600 nucleotide sequences that were highly shared and had low generation probability. A later analysis calculated a clonal expansion index for each public chain from normalized within-repertoire ranks of inferred template counts. A later analysis computed generation probabilities with a VDJ recombination model fitted to out-of-frame rearrangements, and checked the results against IGoR. Hypergeometric tests were used in a later analysis to score TCR-TCR, TCR-HLA and TCR-CMV co-occurrence, with a repertoire-size bias correction applied to the TCR pairs. False discovery rates were estimated in a later analysis by permuting HLA or CMV assignments 20 times. In a later analysis, co-occurring TCRs were grouped using DBSCAN, with TCRdist sequence similarity added in when clustering inside HLA-allele-positive subsets. Co-occurrence clustering excluded repertoires with fewer than 30,000 or more than 120,000 public chains, plus five with anomalous nucleotide sharing. TCRdb carries this immuneACCESS record with in-frame sequences only. Its versions omit some clonotypes, under half of them owing to an unresolved V gene in the studies checked, with the rest unexplained. For V, J and clone size, that table is used; D and trimming come from the DNA. The sample includes 150,000 to 200,000 clones, with around 78% observed a single time. The ten largest clones capture 1.5% to 2% of the sample.

Notes on this clone: The specificity of this receptor is unknown. Qualities for individual bases were not recorded, and no much larger clone is one base off.

The cohort consisted of fewer than 700 healthy bone marrow donors. At the time of sampling, all cohort members were nominally healthy, though unrecorded immune exposures were likely present. The donor tested CMV seronegative and was one of the 352 seronegative cohort members. Every donor gave a peripheral blood sample, and the peripheral blood mononuclear cells from that sample were used for TCR beta sequencing. The Qiagen DNeasy Blood Extraction Kit was used to extract genomic DNA from the blood cell samples. V is pruned by 0 bases and J by 1 base, leaving 2 bases of the junction without a gene match. The germline V gene encodes CDR1 SQVTM and CDR2 ANQGSEA. The CDR3 sequence holds 14 residues, the cysteine and phenylalanine included. Solely the CDR3 DNA is kept, with 42 bases framed from the first base.

The chain joins TRBV29-1 to TRBJ1-2; 7 of the junction bases match TRBD1. Sequencing input: PBMCs. This TCR derives from a man younger than 30 in good health and CMV-seronegative. The nucleotide sequence is TGCAGCGTTGAAGAAGACAGGGTTAACTATGGCTACACCTTC. Translated, this is CSVEEDRVNYGYTF.